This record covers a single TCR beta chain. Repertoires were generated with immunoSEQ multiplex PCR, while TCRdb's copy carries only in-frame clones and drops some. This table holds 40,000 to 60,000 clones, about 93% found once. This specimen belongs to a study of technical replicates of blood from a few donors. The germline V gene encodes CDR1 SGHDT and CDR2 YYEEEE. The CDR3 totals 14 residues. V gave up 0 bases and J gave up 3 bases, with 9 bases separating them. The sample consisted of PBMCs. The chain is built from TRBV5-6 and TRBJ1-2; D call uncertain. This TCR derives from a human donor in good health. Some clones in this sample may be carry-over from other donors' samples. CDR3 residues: CASSLGQYHYGYTF. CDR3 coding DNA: TGTGCCAGCAGCTTGGGGCAGTACCACTATGGCTACACCTTC.